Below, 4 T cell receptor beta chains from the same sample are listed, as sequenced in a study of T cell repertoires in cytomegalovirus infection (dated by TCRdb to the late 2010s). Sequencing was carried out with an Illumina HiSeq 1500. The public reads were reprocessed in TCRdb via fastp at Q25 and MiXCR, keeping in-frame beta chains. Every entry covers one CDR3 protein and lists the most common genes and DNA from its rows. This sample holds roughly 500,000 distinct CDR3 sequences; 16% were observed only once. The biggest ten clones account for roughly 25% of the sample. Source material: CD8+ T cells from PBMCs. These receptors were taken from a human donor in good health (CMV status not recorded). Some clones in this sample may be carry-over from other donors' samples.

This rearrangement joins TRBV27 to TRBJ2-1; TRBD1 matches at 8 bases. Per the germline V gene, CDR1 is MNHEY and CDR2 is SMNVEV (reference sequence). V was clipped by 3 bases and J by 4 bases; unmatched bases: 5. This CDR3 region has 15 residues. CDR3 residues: CASSLEQGAYNEQFF. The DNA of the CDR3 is TGTGCCAGCAGTTTGGAGCAGGGGGCATACAATGAGCAGTTCTTC.

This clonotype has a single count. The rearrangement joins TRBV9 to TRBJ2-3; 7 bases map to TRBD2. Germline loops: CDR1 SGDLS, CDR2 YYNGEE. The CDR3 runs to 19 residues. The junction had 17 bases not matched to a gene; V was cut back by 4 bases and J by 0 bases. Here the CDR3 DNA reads TGTGCCAGCAGCTCCCGCGACGGGGGGAGCGGGGTTAGCACAGATACGCAGTATTTT. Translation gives CASSSRDGGSGVSTDTQYF.

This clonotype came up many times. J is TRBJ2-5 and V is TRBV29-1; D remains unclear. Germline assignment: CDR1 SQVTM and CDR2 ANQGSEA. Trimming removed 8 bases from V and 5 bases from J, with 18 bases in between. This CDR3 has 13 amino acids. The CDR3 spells CSIQQWLGETQYF. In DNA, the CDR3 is TGCAGCATACAACAGTGGCTGGGGGAGACCCAGTACTTC.

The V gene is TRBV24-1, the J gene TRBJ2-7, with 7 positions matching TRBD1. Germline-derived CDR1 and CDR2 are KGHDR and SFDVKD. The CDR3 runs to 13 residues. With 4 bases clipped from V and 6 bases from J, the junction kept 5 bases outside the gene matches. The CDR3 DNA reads TGTGCCACCAGTGACCCGACAGGGTCCGAGCAGTACTTC. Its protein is CATSDPTGSEQYF.